Following are 9 T cell receptor beta chains from one sample sequenced in a study of blood T cell repertoires in COVID-19. Using immunoSEQ multiplex PCR, the repertoire was profiled, and TCRdb retains in-frame clones only, with some absent. The sample lists about 180,000 clones; roughly nine tenths were seen once. The sample taken for sequencing was peripheral blood. The receptors come from a man aged 65-85 years with active or convalescent COVID-19.

Comments on this clone: The identical CDR3 is also encoded by other nucleotide sequences in the sample. V usage is TRBV5-4 and J usage is TRBJ1-2; no reliable D call. The CDR3 contains 12 residues. Germline loops: CDR1 SGHNT, CDR2 YYREEE (reference sequence). Trimming removed 4 bases at V and 4 bases at J, with 8 bases between. Here the CDR3 reads CASSLDSYGYTF. For the CDR3, the DNA is TGTGCCAGCAGCCTGGACTCCTATGGCTACACCTTC.

The chain carries TRBV5-8 and TRBJ1-5; 9 bases map to TRBD1. Germline V gene lookup returns CDR1 SGHTS and CDR2 YDEGEE. V lost 4 bases, J lost 5 bases, and 4 bases stayed unmatched. This CDR3 comprises 14 residues. CDR3 DNA sequence: TGTGCCAGCAGCCCTGACAGGGGGTATCAGCCCCAGCATTTT. Protein sequence: CASSPDRGYQPQHF.

The chain carries TRBV30 and TRBJ1-2, with unresolved D. V lost 2 bases and J lost 4, with 20 bases in between. Germline V gene lookup returns CDR1 GTSNPN and CDR2 SVGIG (reference sequence). There are 16 residues in the CDR3. The CDR3 bases are TGTGCCTGGAGTCTTGGCCTCGTCCTCTCGGGCTATGGCTACACCTTC. Protein sequence: CAWSLGLVLSGYGYTF.

The chain employs TRBV7-9 and TRBJ2-5; TRBD2 matches 13 bases. V lost 5 bases to trimming and J lost 2 bases; unmatched junction nucleotides: 5. The CDR3 extends over 16 amino acids. Germline V gene lookup returns CDR1 SEHNR and CDR2 FQNEAQ (reference sequence). DNA for the CDR3: TGTGCCAGCAGCGGAGGACTAGCGGGGGAACAAGAGACCCAGTACTTC. Translation gives CASSGGLAGEQETQYF.

This chain links TRBV18 with TRBJ1-1; tentatively, D is TRBD1 (6 bases). The CDR3 sequence is 17 residues long. Trimming shortened V by 1 base and J by 1 base, and 16 bases separated the two germline ends. Per the germline V gene, CDR1 is KGHSH and CDR2 is LQKENI. CDR3 loop: CASSPLTGYLPNTEAFF. CDR3 in DNA: TGTGCCAGCTCACCACTTACAGGGTACCTCCCGAACACTGAAGCTTTCTTT. Using reference TRBV18 and TRBJ1-1 for the parts outside the CDR3, the full variable domain is NAGVMQNPRHLVRRRGQEARLRCSPMKGHSHVYWYRQLPEEGLKFMVYLQKENIIDESGMPKERFSAEFPKEGPSILRIQQVVRGDSAAYFCASSPLTGYLPNTEAFFGQGTRLTVV.

The chain recombines TRBV6-2 or TRBV6-3 with TRBJ1-5; D is unclear. The CDR3 extends over 17 amino acids. V shed 5 bases and J shed 5 bases, with 22 bases lying between them. Germline lookup yields CDR1 MNHEY and CDR2 SVGEGT. DNA for the CDR3: TGTGCCAGCAGTACCCGCCGGGGAGCGATTTCGGATCAGCCCCAGCATTTT. Encoded protein: CASSTRRGAISDQPQHF.

J is TRBJ1-2 and V is TRBV10-2; D may be TRBD1 (6 bases). CDR1 is WSHSY and CDR2 is SAAADI in the germline V gene. This CDR3 contains 13 residues. Between the trimmed V and J ends, which lost 10 bases and 6 bases, there was a span of 18 bases. CDR3 in amino acids: CATVPWGGDGYTF. For the CDR3, the DNA is TGCGCCACCGTTCCCTGGGGGGGCGATGGCTACACCTTC.

In regard to this clone: One end of the junction fails to match germline, which may point to a read error. The CDR3, as DNA: TGTGCCAGCAGCGTAACCGGGACTAGGAACACCGGGGAGCTGTTTTTT. Protein product: CASSVTGTRNTGELFF. This chain connects TRBV7-3 to TRBJ2-2, with 8 bases identical to TRBD2. Per the germline V gene, CDR1 is SGHTA and CDR2 is FQGTGA. The length of the CDR3 is 16 residues.

The CDR3 coding sequence is TGTGCCAGCAGCTTAGCGTTGGGGGGTTGGGGATATAAAGATGGCTACACCTTC. It yields the protein CASSLALGGWGYKDGYTF. The chain links TRBV11-2 to TRBJ1-2, with D possibly being TRBD1 (5 bases). Looked up from germline, CDR1 is SGHAT and CDR2 is FQNNGV. V was clipped by 1 base and J by 6 bases, with 24 bases between them. This CDR3 contains 18 residues.